These 21 T cell receptor beta chains came from one sample sequenced in a study of cytomegalovirus exposure and HLA in healthy donors. Both 60 Vbeta primers and 13 Jbeta primers went into the PCR. Using immunoSEQ multiplex PCR, the repertoire was profiled, and TCRdb retains in-frame clones only, with some absent. The data contain some 200,000 clones, roughly 88% of them singletons. The source material was PBMCs. The receptors were sampled from a boy younger than 10 in good health and CMV-seronegative.

This rearrangement joins TRBV7-2 to TRBJ2-7, with a weak D call TRBD1 (6 bases). Looked up from germline, CDR1 is SGHTA and CDR2 is FQGNSA. V was shortened by 4 bases and J by 3 bases, with 13 bases between the two germline ends. This CDR3 contains 14 residues. In nucleotides, the CDR3 is TGTGCCAGCAGCTCTCAAGACAGGAGCTACGAGCAGTACTTC. Its protein product is CASSSQDRSYEQYF.

The rearrangement links TRBV5-8 to TRBJ2-7, with D hard to call. This CDR3 is 12 amino acids long. Germline V gene lookup returns CDR1 SGHTS and CDR2 YDEGEE. V was trimmed by 4 bases and J by 0 bases, leaving 5 bases between them. The DNA for the CDR3 is TGTGCCAGCAGCCGCTACTCCTACGAGCAGTACTTC. Translated: CASSRYSYEQYF.

The chain has TRBV2 and TRBJ1-2; TRBD1 might be the D (6 bases). This CDR3 is built from 12 residues. Germline CDR1 and CDR2: SNHLY and FYNNEI. The V and J ends lost 6 bases and 4 bases respectively, with 9 bases between them. The CDR3 reads CASSGDTYGYTF. In DNA form, the CDR3 reads TGTGCCAGCAGCGGGGACACCTATGGCTACACCTTC.

V usage is TRBV12-2 and J usage is TRBJ2-2; the table calls TRBD2, which could not be checked here. TRBV12-2 is a recognized pseudogene. The CDR3 is made up of 17 amino acids. Here the CDR3 reads CASRLSLAGGPDGELFF. CDR3 sequence (DNA): TGTGCAAGTCGCTTGTCTCTAGCGGGAGGGCCTGACGGGGAGCTGTTTTTT.

The gene calls are TRBV6-1 and TRBJ1-2; D possibly corresponds to TRBD1 (6 bases). The CDR3 totals 14 residues. Germline V gene sequence: CDR1 MNHNS, CDR2 SASEGT. Deletions cut 2 bases from V and 5 bases from J, with 12 bases between. The CDR3 here is CASSEIGQGYGYTF. The CDR3 bases are TGTGCCAGCAGTGAAATCGGTCAGGGGTATGGCTACACCTTC.

This clone has only a few counts. The chain combines TRBV25-1 with TRBJ2-5, with 12 bases aligning to TRBD2. Germline values: CDR1 MGHDK, CDR2 SYGVNS. This CDR3 is built from 17 residues. The junction had 11 bases not matched to a gene; V was cut back by 4 bases and J by 5 bases. The CDR3 region has the DNA TGTGCCAGCAGTGCCACGGCTAGCGGGAGGGCCGGGGAGACCCAGTACTTC. It specifies CASSATASGRAGETQYF.

V and J are TRBV19 and TRBJ2-6; tentatively, D is TRBD2 (5 bases). The CDR3 has 15 amino acids. V was pared by 1 base and J by 4 bases, with 8 bases between. Germline values: CDR1 LNHDA, CDR2 SQIVND (reference sequence). CDR3 residues: CASSIGTRGANVLTF. CDR3 in DNA: TGTGCCAGTAGTATAGGGACTCGCGGGGCCAACGTCCTGACTTTC. The whole variable domain, remainder taken from reference TRBV19 and TRBJ2-6, is DGGITQSPKYLFRKEGQNVTLSCEQNLNHDAMYWYRQDPGQGLRLIYYSQIVNDFQKGDIAEGYSVSREKKESFPLTVTSAQKNPTAFYLCASSIGTRGANVLTFGAGSRLTVL.

This clone was detected a few times. The CDR3 is CASSETTGRGNQPQHF. CDR3 sequence (DNA): TGTGCCAGCAGTGAAACCACAGGGCGTGGAAATCAGCCCCAGCATTTT. J is TRBJ1-5 and V is TRBV6-1; tentatively, D is TRBD1 (6 bases). V gave up 2 bases and J gave up 4 bases, with 15 bases separating them. Germline V gene data show CDR1 as MNHNS and CDR2 as SASEGT. This CDR3 is built from 16 residues.

The rearrangement joins TRBV29-1 to TRBJ2-1; TRBD2 matches 7 bases. The junction had 15 bases not matched to a gene; V was cut back by 7 bases and J by 6 bases. The germline V gene has CDR1 SQVTM and CDR2 ANQGSEA. The CDR3 has 15 residues. The CDR3 is CSGGTRREVSNEQFF. CDR3 bases: TGCAGCGGGGGAACTCGTCGGGAGGTTAGCAATGAGCAGTTCTTC.

The chain couples TRBV7-9 to TRBJ1-6, with D possibly being TRBD1 (6 bases). With 7 bases removed from V and 10 bases from J, the gap between germline ends came to 17 bases. This CDR3 contains 14 residues. CDR1 and CDR2 from the germline V gene are SEHNR and FQNEAQ (reference sequence). The DNA for the CDR3 is TGTGCCAGCACCCCGGTAGGGGGTTCATCACCCCTCCACTTT. Protein product: CASTPVGGSSPLHF.

The chain couples TRBV5-1 to TRBJ2-5; TRBD2 might be the D (5 bases). The germline V gene encodes CDR1 SGHRS and CDR2 YFSETQ. The CDR3 sequence is 16 residues long. V dropped 0 bases and J dropped 4 bases, with 16 bases sitting between them. The CDR3 DNA sequence: TGCGCCAGCAGCTTGGGCGGCGGAGAGGGTACAGAGACCCAGTACTTC. Residues: CASSLGGGEGTETQYF.

The chain combines TRBV7-9 with TRBJ2-2; no definite D call. CDR1 is SEHNR and CDR2 is FQNEAQ in the germline V gene (reference sequence). The V gene lost 5 bases and the J gene lost 1 base, with 14 bases spanning the gap. This CDR3 spans 16 amino acids. CDR3 protein: CASSTGLRWNTGELFF. DNA for the CDR3: TGTGCCAGCAGCACCGGCCTGCGGTGGAACACCGGGGAGCTGTTTTTT.

This clone was counted a single time. This chain joins TRBV9 and TRBJ1-2; 11 bases align to TRBD1. Germline loops: CDR1 SGDLS, CDR2 YYNGEE. The CDR3 consists of 17 residues. With V trimmed by 4 bases and J by 5 bases, 13 bases remained unmatched. The CDR3 sequence is CASSHKGQGATGYGYTF. The CDR3 bases are TGTGCCAGCAGCCATAAAGGACAGGGGGCAACGGGGTATGGCTACACCTTC.

The chain combines TRBV6-6 with TRBJ2-3; 9 bases are a match to TRBD1. J gave up 6 bases and V 10 bases, and 8 bases lay outside the gene matches. In germline, CDR1 is MNHNY, CDR2 SVGAGI (reference sequence). This CDR3 is built from 13 residues. CDR3 in amino acids: CATTQGARDTQYF. CDR3 coding DNA: TGTGCCACCACACAGGGGGCGAGGGATACGCAGTATTTT.

This clone has a handful of counts. This chain joins TRBV19 and TRBJ1-2; no clear D. The germline V gene encodes CDR1 LNHDA and CDR2 SQIVND (reference sequence). This CDR3 region has 12 residues. Trimming removed 3 bases at V and 8 bases at J, with 10 bases between. The CDR3 sequence is CASSMVGGGYTF. For the CDR3, the DNA is TGTGCCAGTAGTATGGTCGGAGGCGGCTACACCTTC.

V gene TRBV9 combines with J gene TRBJ2-5; D not certain. The CDR3 contains 13 residues. V was shortened by 2 bases and J by 0 bases, with 5 bases between the two germline ends. CDR1 and CDR2 from the germline V gene are SGDLS and YYNGEE. The CDR3 is CASSVSYQETQYF. In DNA, the CDR3 is TGTGCCAGCAGCGTTTCGTACCAAGAGACCCAGTACTTC.

This clone was counted once. The chain recombines TRBV28 with TRBJ2-3, with 7 bases fitting TRBD1. Germline CDR1 is MDHEN and CDR2 is SYDVKM. The CDR3 runs 14 residues. V trimming: 7 bases; J trimming: 0 bases; junction bases outside the gene matches: 4. CDR3 DNA: TGTGCCAGCACACCGGGACAGAGCACAGATACGCAGTATTTT. Its translation is CASTPGQSTDTQYF.

The chain is built from TRBV14 and TRBJ1-1; unclear D gene. The germline gives CDR1 SGHDN, CDR2 FVKESK. The CDR3 is 17 amino acids. The germline V and J ends were trimmed by 4 bases and 0 bases, with 18 bases remaining between them. In DNA, the CDR3 is TGTGCCAGCAGCCGCCGGGAACATCCCACAGTGAACACTGAAGCTTTCTTT. Protein product: CASSRREHPTVNTEAFF.

This clone appeared a few times. The V and J genes are TRBV2 and TRBJ1-1; 7 bases line up with TRBD1. The V segment lost 6 bases and the J segment 3 bases; nucleotides outside the gene matches: 4. The CDR3 spans 13 residues. The germline V gene has CDR1 SNHLY and CDR2 FYNNEI. The CDR3 region has the DNA TGTGCCAGCAGGGGGGACAGCGACACTGAAGCTTTCTTT. Its translation: CASRGDSDTEAFF. The full variable domain, completed using reference TRBV2 and TRBJ1-1, is EPEVTQTPSHQVTQMGQEVILRCVPISNHLYFYWYRQILGQKVEFLVSFYNNEISEKSEIFDDQFSVERPDGSNFTLKIRSTKLEDSAMYFCASRGDSDTEAFFGQGTRLTVV.

This clone appeared a few times. DNA for the CDR3: TGTGCCAGCAGCCACCCAGGCCAGAACACTGAAGCTTTCTTT. It is translated as CASSHPGQNTEAFF. The chain combines TRBV4-2 with TRBJ1-1; no definite D call. The CDR3 is 14 residues long. V shed 3 bases and J shed 1 base, with 9 bases lying between them. The germline gives CDR1 LGHNA, CDR2 YNFKEQ.

The chain links TRBV7-9 to TRBJ1-3; D gene unclear. V shed 0 bases and J shed 3 bases, with 9 bases lying between them. Germline-derived CDR1 and CDR2 are SEHNR and FQNEAQ (reference sequence). CDR3 length equals 15 residues. CDR3 region: CASSLAQMFGNTIYF. DNA for the CDR3: TGTGCCAGCAGCTTAGCCCAGATGTTTGGAAACACCATATATTTT.